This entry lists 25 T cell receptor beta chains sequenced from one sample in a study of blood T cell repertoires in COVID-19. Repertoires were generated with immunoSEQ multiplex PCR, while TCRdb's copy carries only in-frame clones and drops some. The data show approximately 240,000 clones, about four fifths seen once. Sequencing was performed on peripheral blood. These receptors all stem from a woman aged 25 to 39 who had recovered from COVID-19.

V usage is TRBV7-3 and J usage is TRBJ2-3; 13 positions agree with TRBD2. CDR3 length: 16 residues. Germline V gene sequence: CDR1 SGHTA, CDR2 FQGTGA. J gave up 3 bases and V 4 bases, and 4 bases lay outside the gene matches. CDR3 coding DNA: TGTGCCAGCAGCTACGGACTAGCGGGAGCTACAGATACGCAGTATTTT. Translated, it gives CASSYGLAGATDTQYF.

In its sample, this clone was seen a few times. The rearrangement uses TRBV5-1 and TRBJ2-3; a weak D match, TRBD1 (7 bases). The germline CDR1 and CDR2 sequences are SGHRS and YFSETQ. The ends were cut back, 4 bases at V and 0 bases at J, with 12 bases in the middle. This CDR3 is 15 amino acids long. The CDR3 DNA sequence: TGCGCCAGCAGCAAGGGGGGACAGAGCACAGATACGCAGTATTTT. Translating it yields CASSKGGQSTDTQYF.

DNA for the CDR3: TGTGCCAGCAGTGAGAGGACAGGGGGCGGGCAGCCCCAGCATTTT. This sequence encodes CASSERTGGGQPQHF. V gene TRBV2 combines with J gene TRBJ1-5; 11 nucleotides align to TRBD1. CDR3 size: 15 residues. With 3 bases clipped from V and 7 bases from J, the junction kept 5 bases outside the gene matches. Germline V gene sequence: CDR1 SNHLY, CDR2 FYNNEI.

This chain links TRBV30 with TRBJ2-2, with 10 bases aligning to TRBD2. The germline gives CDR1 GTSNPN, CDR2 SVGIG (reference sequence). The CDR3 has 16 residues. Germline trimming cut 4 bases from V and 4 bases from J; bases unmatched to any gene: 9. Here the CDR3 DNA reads TGTGCCTGGATAGCCGGGACTAGCGTGACCACCGGGGAGCTGTTTTTT. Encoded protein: CAWIAGTSVTTGELFF.

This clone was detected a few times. The CDR3 coding sequence is TGTGCCATCCCCTCTGATGGGCGCTCGAGCAACTATGGCTACACCTTC. Translation: CAIPSDGRSSNYGYTF. The chain joins TRBV10-3 to TRBJ1-2; no clear D. From germline, CDR1 is ENHRY and CDR2 SYGVKD. Trimming pared 8 bases from V and 2 bases from J, leaving 21 bases between. There are 16 residues in the CDR3.

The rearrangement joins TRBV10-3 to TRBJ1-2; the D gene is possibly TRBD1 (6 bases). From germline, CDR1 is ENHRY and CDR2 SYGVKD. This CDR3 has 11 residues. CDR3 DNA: TGTGCTTCCCGAGACAGGAATGGCTACACCTTC. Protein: CASRDRNGYTF.

The CDR3 here is CASAREGSGGYTF. CDR3 bases: TGTGCCAGCGCGCGGGAAGGGTCGGGTGGCTACACCTTC. The V gene is TRBV27, the J gene TRBJ1-2; D ambiguous. Germline CDR1 is MNHEY and CDR2 is SMNVEV (reference sequence). The length of the CDR3 is 13 residues. V was cut by 8 bases and J by 7 bases, with 17 bases left in between.

The CDR3 DNA reads TGTGCCAGCAGTGAAGACGGACAGGGGAATCCCTTTGGACTAGCGGTGAGCTCCTACAATGAGCAGTTCTTC. This encodes CASSEDGQGNPFGLAVSSYNEQFF. V and J are TRBV6-1 and TRBJ2-1; D may be TRBD2 (10 bases). This CDR3 comprises 24 residues. V was trimmed by 1 base and J by 0 bases, leaving 34 bases between them. Germline CDR1 and CDR2: MNHNS and SASEGT.

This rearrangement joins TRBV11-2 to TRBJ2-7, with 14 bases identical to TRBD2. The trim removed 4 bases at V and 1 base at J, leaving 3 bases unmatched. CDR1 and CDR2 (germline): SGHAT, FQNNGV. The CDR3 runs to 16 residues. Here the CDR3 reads CASSYGTSGRSYEQYF. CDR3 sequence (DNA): TGTGCCAGCAGCTATGGGACTAGCGGGAGATCCTACGAGCAGTACTTC.

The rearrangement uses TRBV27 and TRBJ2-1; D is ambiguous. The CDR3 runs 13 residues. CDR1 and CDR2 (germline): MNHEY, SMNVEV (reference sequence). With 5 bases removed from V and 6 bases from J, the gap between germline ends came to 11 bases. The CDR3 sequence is CASSPINGNEQFF. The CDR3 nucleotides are TGTGCCAGCAGTCCAATAAACGGCAATGAGCAGTTCTTC.

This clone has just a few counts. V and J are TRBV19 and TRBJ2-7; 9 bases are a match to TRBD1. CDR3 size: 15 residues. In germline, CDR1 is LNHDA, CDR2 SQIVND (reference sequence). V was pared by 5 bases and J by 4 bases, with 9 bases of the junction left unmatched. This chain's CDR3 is CASSLRQGVLYEQYF. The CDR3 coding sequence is TGTGCCAGTAGTCTTCGACAGGGGGTTTTGTACGAGCAGTACTTC.

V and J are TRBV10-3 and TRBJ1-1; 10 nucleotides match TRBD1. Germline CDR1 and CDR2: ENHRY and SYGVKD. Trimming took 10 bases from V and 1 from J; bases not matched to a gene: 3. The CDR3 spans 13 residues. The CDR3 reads CATRTGGNTEAFF. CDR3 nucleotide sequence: TGTGCCACCCGGACAGGGGGGAACACTGAAGCTTTCTTT.

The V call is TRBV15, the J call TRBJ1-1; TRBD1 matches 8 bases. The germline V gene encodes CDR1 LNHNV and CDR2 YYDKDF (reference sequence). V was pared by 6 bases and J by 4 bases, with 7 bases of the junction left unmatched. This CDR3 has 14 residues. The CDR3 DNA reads TGTGCCACCAGGTCAGGGGGCCTCGGCACTGAAGCTTTCTTT. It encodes CATRSGGLGTEAFF.

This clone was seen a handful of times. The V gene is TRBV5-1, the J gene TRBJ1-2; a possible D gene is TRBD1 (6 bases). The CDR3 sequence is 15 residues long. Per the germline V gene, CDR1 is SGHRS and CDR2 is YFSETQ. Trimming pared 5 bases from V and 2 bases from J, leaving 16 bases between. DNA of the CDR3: TGCGCCAGCAGAATTCAAGGACAGAGCAACTATGGCTACACCTTC. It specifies CASRIQGQSNYGYTF.

The CDR3 DNA follows: TGTGCCAGCAGTTACTCACGAGCGGGAGAGAAAAACATTCAGTACTTC. Residues: CASSYSRAGEKNIQYF. V usage is TRBV6-6 and J usage is TRBJ2-4; TRBD2 matches at 8 bases. The CDR3 covers 16 residues. V trimming: 0 bases; J trimming: 4 bases; junction bases outside the gene matches: 5. The germline CDR1 and CDR2 sequences are MNHNY and SVGAGI (reference sequence).

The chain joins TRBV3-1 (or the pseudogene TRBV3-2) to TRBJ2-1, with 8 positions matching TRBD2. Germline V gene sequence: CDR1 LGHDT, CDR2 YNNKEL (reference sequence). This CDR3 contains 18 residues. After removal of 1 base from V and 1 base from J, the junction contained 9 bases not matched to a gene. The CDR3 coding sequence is TGTGCCAGCAGCCAAGTGACTCCGGGAGGGAGGTCCTACAATGAGCAGTTCTTC. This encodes CASSQVTPGGRSYNEQFF.

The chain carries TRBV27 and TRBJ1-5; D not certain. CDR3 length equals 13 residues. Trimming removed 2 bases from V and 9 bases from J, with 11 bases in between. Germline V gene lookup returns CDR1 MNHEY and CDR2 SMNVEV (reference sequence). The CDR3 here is CASSLQAFWPQHF. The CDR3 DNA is TGTGCCAGCAGTTTACAGGCCTTCTGGCCCCAGCATTTT.

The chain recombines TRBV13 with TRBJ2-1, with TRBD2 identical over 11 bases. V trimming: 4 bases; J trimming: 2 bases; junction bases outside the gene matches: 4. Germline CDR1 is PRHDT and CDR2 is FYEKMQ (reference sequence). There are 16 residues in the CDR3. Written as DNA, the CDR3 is TGTGCCAGCAGCTACCTTAGCGGGAGGGCCTACAATGAGCAGTTCTTC. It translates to CASSYLSGRAYNEQFF.

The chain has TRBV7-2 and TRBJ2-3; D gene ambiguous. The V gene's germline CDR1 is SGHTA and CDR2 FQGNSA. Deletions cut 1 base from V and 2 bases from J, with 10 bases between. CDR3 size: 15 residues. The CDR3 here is CASSLVEASTDTQYF. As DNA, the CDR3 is TGTGCCAGCAGCTTAGTAGAGGCTTCCACAGATACGCAGTATTTT.

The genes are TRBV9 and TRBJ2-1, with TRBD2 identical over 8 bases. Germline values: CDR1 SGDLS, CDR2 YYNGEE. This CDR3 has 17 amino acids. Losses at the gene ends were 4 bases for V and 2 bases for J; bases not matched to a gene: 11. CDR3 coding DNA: TGTGCCAGCAGCTCATACAAAGCGGGAGTGGCCTACAATGAGCAGTTCTTC. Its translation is CASSSYKAGVAYNEQFF.

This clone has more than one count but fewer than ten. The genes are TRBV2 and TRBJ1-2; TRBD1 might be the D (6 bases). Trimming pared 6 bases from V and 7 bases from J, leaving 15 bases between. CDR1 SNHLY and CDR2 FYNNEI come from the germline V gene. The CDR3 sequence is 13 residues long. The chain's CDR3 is CASRREGERGYTF. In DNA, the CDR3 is TGTGCCAGCAGGAGGGAGGGGGAGCGTGGCTACACCTTC.

CDR3 region: CASSTIAGQNNSPLHF. For the CDR3, the DNA is TGTGCCAGTAGTACCATAGCAGGACAGAATAATTCACCCCTCCACTTT. The chain joins TRBV19 to TRBJ1-6, with a possible D match to TRBD1 (6 bases). Germline V gene sequence: CDR1 LNHDA, CDR2 SQIVND (reference sequence). Deletions cut 4 bases from V and 5 bases from J, with 15 bases between. This CDR3 region has 16 residues. Supplemented by reference TRBV19 and TRBJ1-6, the full variable domain reads DGGITQSPKYLFRKEGQNVTLSCEQNLNHDAMYWYRQDPGQGLRLIYYSQIVNDFQKGDIAEGYSVSREKKESFPLTVTSAQKNPTAFYLCASSTIAGQNNSPLHFGNGTRLTVT.

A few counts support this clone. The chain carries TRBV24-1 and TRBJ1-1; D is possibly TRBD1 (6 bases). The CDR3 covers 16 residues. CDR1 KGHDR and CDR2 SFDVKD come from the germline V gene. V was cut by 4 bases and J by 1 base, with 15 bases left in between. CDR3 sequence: CATSESPGHENTEAFF. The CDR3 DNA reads TGTGCCACCAGTGAGTCTCCGGGACATGAGAACACTGAAGCTTTCTTT.

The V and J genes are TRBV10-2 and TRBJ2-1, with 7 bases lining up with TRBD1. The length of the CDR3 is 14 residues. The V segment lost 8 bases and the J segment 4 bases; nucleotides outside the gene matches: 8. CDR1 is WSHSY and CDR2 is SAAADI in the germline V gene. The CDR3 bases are TGCGCCAGCTCAGGGACAGAGATGTACAATGAGCAGTTCTTC. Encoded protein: CASSGTEMYNEQFF.

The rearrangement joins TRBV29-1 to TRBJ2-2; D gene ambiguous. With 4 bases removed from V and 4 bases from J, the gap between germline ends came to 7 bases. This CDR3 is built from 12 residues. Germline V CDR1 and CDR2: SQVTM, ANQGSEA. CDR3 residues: CSVGQSTGELFF. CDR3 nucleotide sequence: TGCAGCGTTGGGCAAAGCACCGGGGAGCTGTTTTTT.